The 7 T cell receptor beta chains reported below all come from one sample, sequenced in a study of blood T cell repertoires in COVID-19. The assay was immunoSEQ multiplex PCR, and TCRdb's table has in-frame clones only and misses some. The sample shows 300,000 to 350,000 clones, around nine tenths of them seen only once. Input material: peripheral blood. Receptors were obtained from a woman under 30 who had recovered from COVID-19.

The chain combines TRBV5-1 with TRBJ2-1, with a weak D call TRBD2 (6 bases). CDR1 SGHRS and CDR2 YFSETQ come from the germline V gene. This CDR3 is built from 14 residues. The V and J ends lost 4 bases and 5 bases respectively, with 13 bases between them. CDR3 sequence reads: CASSGGFWNNEQFF. The CDR3 nucleotides read TGCGCCAGCAGCGGAGGGTTTTGGAACAATGAGCAGTTCTTC.

The V call is TRBV20-1, the J call TRBJ1-2, with a tentative D call TRBD1 (6 bases). There are 11 residues in the CDR3. Trimming pared 7 bases from V and 11 bases from J, leaving 17 bases between. Germline CDR1 DFQATT, CDR2 SNEGSKA (reference sequence). The CDR3, as DNA: TGCAGTGTTTTCTATCAGGGGCGGTACACCTTC. Encoded protein: CSVFYQGRYTF.

The J gene is TRBJ2-1, the V gene TRBV11-2; 11 bases line up with TRBD2. Germline V CDR1 and CDR2: SGHAT, FQNNGV. CDR3 length equals 14 residues. With 5 bases clipped from V and 9 bases from J, the junction kept 6 bases outside the gene matches. The CDR3 bases are TGTGCCAGCAGCCGAATTAGCGGGAGGGGTGAGCAGTTCTTC. It yields the protein CASSRISGRGEQFF.

J is TRBJ2-3 and V is TRBV5-1; 11 bases are a match to TRBD1. V shed 4 bases, J shed 3 bases, and the junction held 4 bases outside the gene matches. This CDR3 is 15 amino acids long. The germline CDR1 and CDR2 sequences are SGHRS and YFSETQ. The CDR3 region has the DNA TGCGCCAGCAGCGCAGGGACAGGGGGAACAGATACGCAGTATTTT. This gives the protein CASSAGTGGTDTQYF.

This chain links TRBV4-1 with TRBJ2-7; 9 bases map to TRBD2. The CDR3 sequence is 15 residues long. The trim removed 0 bases at V and 3 bases at J, leaving 3 bases unmatched. Germline loops: CDR1 MGHRA, CDR2 YSYEKL. For the CDR3, the DNA is TGCGCCAGCAGCCAAGAAATGACTAGCGGCTACGAGCAGTACGTC. Translating it yields CASSQEMTSGYEQYV.

The V gene is TRBV21-1, the J gene TRBJ2-3; the table's D call TRBD2 went unverified against the DNA. TRBV21-1 is given as a pseudogene. The CDR3 extends over 17 amino acids. The DNA for the CDR3 is TGTGCCAGCAGCAATGAATTGCTAGCGGGAACACAAGATACGCAGTATTTT. Translating it yields CASSNELLAGTQDTQYF.

The table lists this clone with a count of one. The V and J genes are TRBV6-1 and TRBJ2-1, with 9 bases lining up with TRBD2. Germline trimming cut 4 bases from V and 1 base from J; bases unmatched to any gene: 5. From germline, CDR1 is MNHNS and CDR2 SASEGT. The CDR3 is 16 residues long. The CDR3 coding sequence is TGTGCCAGCAGTGGGGTAGCGGGAGCGTCCTACAATGAGCAGTTCTTC. Translation: CASSGVAGASYNEQFF.